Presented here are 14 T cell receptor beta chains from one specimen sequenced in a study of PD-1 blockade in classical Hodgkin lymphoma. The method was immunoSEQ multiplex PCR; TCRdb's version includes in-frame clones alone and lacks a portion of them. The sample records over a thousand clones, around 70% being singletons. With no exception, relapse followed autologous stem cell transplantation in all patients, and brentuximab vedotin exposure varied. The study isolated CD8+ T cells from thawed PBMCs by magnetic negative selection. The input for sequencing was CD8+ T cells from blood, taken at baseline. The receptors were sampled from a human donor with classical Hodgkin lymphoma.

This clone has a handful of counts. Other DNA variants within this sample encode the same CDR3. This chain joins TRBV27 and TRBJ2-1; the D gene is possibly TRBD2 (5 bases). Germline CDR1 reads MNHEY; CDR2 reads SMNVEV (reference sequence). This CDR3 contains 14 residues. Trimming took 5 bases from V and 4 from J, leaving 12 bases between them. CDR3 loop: CASSGGAGYNEQFF. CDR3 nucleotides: TGTGCCAGCAGTGGAGGAGCCGGATACAATGAGCAGTTCTTC.

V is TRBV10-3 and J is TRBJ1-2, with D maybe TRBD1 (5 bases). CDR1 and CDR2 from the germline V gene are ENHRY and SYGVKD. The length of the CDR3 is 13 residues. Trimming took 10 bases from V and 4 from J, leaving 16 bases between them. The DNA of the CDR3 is TGTGCCAGCGAGTCTAGGGGAGTCTATGGCTACACCTTC. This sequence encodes CASESRGVYGYTF.

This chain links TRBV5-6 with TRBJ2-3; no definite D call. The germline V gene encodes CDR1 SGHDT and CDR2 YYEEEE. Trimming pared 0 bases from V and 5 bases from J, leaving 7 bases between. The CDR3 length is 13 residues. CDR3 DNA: TGTGCCAGCAGCTTGGATGGTTTAGATACGCAGTATTTT. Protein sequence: CASSLDGLDTQYF.

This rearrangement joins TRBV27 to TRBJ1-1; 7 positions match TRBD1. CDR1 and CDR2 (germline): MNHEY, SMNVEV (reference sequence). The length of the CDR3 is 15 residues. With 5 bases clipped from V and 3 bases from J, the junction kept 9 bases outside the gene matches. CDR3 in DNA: TGTGCCAGCAGTAGTTCGACAGGGTTGGACACTGAAGCTTTCTTT. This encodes CASSSSTGLDTEAFF.

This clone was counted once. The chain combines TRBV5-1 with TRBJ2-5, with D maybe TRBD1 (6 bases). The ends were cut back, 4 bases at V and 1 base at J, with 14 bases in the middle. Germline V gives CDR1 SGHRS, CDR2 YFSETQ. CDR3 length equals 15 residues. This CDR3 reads CASSAQRTAQETQYF. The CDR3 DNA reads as TGCGCCAGCAGCGCCCAGCGGACAGCCCAAGAGACCCAGTACTTC.

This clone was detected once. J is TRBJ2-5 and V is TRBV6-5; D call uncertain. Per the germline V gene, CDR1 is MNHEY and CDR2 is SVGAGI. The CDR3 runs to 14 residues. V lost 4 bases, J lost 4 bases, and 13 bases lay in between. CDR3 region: CASSSWLSRETQYF. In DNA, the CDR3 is TGTGCCAGCAGTTCCTGGCTAAGCAGAGAGACCCAGTACTTC.

CDR3 in amino acids: CASNNTGELFF. DNA for the CDR3: TGTGCCAGCAACAATACCGGGGAGCTGTTTTTT. This chain joins TRBV21-1 and TRBJ2-2. TRBV21-1 represents a pseudogene. This CDR3 spans 11 amino acids.

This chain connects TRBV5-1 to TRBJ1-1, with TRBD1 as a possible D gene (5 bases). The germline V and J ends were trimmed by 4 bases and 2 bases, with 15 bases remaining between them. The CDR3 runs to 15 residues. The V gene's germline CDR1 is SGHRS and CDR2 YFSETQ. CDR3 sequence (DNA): TGCGCCAGCAGCCACATAGGGACGGAAAACACTGAAGCTTTCTTT. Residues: CASSHIGTENTEAFF.

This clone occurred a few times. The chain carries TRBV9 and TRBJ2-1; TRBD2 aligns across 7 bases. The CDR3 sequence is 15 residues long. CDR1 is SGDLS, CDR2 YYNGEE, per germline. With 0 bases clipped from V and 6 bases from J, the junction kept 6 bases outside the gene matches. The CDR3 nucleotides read TGTGCCAGCAGCGTAGCGGCGGGAGCACCCAATGAGCAGTTCTTC. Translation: CASSVAAGAPNEQFF.

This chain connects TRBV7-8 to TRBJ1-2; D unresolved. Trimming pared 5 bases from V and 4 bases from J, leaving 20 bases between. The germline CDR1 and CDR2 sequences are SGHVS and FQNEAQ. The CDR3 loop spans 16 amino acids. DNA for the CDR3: TGTGCCAGCAGCCACTACGCGGGTTGGCCCTCCTATGGCTACACCTTC. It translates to CASSHYAGWPSYGYTF.

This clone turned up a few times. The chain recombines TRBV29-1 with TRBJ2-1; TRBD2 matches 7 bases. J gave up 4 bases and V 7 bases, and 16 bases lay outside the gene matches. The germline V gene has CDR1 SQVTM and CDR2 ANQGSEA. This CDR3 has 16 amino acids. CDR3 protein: CSADGMPGGPYNEQFF. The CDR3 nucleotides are TGCAGCGCGGATGGGATGCCGGGAGGCCCATACAATGAGCAGTTCTTC.

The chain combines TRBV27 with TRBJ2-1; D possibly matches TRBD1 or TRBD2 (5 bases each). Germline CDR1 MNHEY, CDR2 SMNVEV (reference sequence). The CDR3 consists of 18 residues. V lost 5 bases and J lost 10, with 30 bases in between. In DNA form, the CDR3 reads TGTGCCAGCAGTCCTAAAACGTTCGAATACCGGGACGCCAAGGAGCAGTTCTTC. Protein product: CASSPKTFEYRDAKEQFF.

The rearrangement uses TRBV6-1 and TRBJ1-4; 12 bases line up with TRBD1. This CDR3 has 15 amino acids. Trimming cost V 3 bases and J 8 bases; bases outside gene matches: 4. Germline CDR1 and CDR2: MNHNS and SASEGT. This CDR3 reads CASSDGTGGYEKLFF. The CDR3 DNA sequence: TGTGCCAGCAGTGATGGGACAGGGGGCTACGAAAAACTGTTTTTT.

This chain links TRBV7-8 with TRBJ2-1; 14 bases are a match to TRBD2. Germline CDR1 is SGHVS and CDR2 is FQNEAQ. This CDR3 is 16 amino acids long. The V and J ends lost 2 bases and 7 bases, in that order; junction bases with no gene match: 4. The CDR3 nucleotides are TGTGCCAGCAGCTTATACGGACTAGCGGGAGGAAATGAGCAGTTCTTC. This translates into CASSLYGLAGGNEQFF. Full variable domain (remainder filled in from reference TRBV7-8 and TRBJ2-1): GAGVSQSPRYKVAKRGQDVALRCDPISGHVSLFWYQQALGQGPEFLTYFQNEAQLDKSGLPSDRFFAERPEGSVSTLKIQRTQQEDSAVYLCASSLYGLAGGNEQFFGPGTRLTVL.